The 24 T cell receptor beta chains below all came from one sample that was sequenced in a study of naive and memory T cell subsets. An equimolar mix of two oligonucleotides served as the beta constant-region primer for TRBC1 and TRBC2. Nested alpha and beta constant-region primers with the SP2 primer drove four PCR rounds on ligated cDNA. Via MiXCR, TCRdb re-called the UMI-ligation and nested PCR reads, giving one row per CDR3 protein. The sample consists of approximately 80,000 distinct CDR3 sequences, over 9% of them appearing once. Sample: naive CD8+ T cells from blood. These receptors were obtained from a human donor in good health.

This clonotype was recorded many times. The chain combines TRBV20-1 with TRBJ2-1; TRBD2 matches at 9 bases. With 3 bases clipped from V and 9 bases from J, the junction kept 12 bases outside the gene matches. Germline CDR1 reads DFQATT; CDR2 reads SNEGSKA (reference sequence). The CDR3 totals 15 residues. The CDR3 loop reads CSASLRGGRAFEQFF. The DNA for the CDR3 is TGCAGTGCTAGCCTCCGGGGCGGGAGGGCTTTTGAGCAGTTCTTC.

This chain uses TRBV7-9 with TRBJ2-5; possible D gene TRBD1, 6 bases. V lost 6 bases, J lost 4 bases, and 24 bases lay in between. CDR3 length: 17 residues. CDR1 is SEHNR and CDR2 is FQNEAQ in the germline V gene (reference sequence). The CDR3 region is CASSLRAVEQDRETQYF. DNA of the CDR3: TGTGCCAGCAGTTTGCGGGCGGTAGAGCAGGACAGAGAGACCCAGTACTTC.

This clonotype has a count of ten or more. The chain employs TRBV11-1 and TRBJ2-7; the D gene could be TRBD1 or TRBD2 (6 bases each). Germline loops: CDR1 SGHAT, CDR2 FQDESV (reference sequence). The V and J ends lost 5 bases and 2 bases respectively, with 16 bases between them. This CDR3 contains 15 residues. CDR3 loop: CASSPGGQGTYEQYF. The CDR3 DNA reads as TGTGCCAGCAGCCCAGGAGGGCAGGGGACCTACGAGCAGTACTTC.

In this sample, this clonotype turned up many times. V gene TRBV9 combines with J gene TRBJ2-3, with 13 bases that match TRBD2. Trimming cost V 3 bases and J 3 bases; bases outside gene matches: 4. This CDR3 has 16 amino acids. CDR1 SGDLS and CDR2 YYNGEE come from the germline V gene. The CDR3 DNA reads TGTGCCAGCAGCGGAGGGACTAGCGGGATGACAGATACGCAGTATTTT. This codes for CASSGGTSGMTDTQYF.

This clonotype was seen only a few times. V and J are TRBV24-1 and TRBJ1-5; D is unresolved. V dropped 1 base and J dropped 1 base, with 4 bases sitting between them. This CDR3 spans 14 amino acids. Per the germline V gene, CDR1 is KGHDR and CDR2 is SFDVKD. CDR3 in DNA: TGTGCCACCAGTGATTTCAGCAGCAATCAGCCCCAGCATTTT. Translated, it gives CATSDFSSNQPQHF.

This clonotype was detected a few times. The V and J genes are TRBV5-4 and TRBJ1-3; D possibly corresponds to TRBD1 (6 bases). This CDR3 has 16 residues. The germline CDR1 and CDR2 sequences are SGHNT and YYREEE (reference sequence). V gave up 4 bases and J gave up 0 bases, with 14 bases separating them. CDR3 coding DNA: TGTGCCAGCAGCACCTGGACAGCTAGCTCTGGAAACACCATATATTTT. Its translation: CASSTWTASSGNTIYF.

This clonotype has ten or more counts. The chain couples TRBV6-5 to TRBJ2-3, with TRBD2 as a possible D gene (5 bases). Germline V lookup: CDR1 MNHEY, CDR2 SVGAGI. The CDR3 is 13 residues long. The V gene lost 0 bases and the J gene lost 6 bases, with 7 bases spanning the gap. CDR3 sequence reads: CASSYSGGDTQYF. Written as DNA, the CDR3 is TGTGCCAGCAGTTACTCCGGCGGGGATACGCAGTATTTT.

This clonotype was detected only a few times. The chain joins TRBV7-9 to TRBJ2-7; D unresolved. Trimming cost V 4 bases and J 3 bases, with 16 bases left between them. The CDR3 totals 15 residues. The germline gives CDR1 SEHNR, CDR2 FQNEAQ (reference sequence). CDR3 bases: TGTGCCAGCAGCTGGAAGGACGGAATTTACTACGAGCAGTACTTC. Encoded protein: CASSWKDGIYYEQYF. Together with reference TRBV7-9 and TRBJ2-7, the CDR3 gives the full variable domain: DTGVSQNPRHKITKRGQNVTFRCDPISEHNRLYWYRQTLGQGPEFLTYFQNEAQLEKSRLLSDRFSAERPKGSFSTLEIQRTEQGDSAMYLCASSWKDGIYYEQYFGPGTRLTVT.

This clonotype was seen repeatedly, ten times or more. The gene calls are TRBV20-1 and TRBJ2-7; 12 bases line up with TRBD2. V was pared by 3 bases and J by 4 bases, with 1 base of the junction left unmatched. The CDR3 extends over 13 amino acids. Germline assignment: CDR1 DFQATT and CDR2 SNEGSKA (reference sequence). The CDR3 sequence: CSARTSGRYEQYF. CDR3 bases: TGCAGTGCTAGGACTAGCGGGAGATACGAGCAGTACTTC.

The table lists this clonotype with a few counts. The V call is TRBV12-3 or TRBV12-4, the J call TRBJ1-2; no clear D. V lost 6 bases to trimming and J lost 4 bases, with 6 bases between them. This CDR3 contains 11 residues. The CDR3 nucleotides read TGTGCCAGCAGCCGTTCCTATGGCTACACCTTC. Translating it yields CASSRSYGYTF.

CDR3 sequence reads: CSVDGGKSGQGGSTEAFF. The CDR3 DNA reads as TGCAGCGTTGACGGGGGAAAGTCGGGACAGGGGGGGTCGACTGAAGCTTTCTTT. V and J are TRBV29-1 and TRBJ1-1; 11 bases are a match to TRBD1. Germline CDR1 and CDR2: SQVTM and ANQGSEA. This CDR3 has 18 amino acids. Germline trimming cut 3 bases from V and 5 bases from J; bases unmatched to any gene: 17.

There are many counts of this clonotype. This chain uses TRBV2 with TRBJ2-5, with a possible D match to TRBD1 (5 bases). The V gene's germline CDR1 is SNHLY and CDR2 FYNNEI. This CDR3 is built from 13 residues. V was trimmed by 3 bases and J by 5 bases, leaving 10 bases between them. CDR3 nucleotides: TGTGCCAGCAGTGACCAGGGAAGGGAGACCCAGTACTTC. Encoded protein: CASSDQGRETQYF.

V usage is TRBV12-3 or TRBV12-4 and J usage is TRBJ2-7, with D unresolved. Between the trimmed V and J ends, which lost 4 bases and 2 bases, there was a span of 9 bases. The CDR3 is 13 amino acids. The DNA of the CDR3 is TGTGCCAGCAGTTGGGCCTCCGCCTACGAGCAGTACTTC. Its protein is CASSWASAYEQYF.

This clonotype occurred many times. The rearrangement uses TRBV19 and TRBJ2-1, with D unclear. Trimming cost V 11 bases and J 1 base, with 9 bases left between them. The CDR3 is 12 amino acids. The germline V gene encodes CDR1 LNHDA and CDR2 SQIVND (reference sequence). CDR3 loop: CALTTSYNEQFF. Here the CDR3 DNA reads TGTGCCTTGACAACATCCTACAATGAGCAGTTCTTC.

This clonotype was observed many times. CDR3 sequence (DNA): TGTGCCTGGAACACCGGGGAGCTGTTTTTT. Protein product: CAWNTGELFF. The chain carries TRBV30 and TRBJ2-2; D uncertain. The ends were cut back, 4 bases at V and 3 bases at J, with 0 bases in the middle. The CDR3 runs to 10 residues. Germline values: CDR1 GTSNPN, CDR2 SVGIG (reference sequence). Full variable domain (outside the CDR3, taken from reference TRBV30 and TRBJ2-2): SQTIHQWPATLVQPVGSPLSLECTVEGTSNPNLYWYRQAAGRGLQLLFYSVGIGQISSEVPQNLSASRPQDRQFILSSKKLLLSDSGFYLCAWNTGELFFGEGSRLTVL.

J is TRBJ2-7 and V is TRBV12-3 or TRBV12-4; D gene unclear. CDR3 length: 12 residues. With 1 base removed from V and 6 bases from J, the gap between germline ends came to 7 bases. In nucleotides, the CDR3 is TGTGCCAGCAGTTTAGGTCGGCCCGAGCAGTACTTC. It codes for CASSLGRPEQYF.

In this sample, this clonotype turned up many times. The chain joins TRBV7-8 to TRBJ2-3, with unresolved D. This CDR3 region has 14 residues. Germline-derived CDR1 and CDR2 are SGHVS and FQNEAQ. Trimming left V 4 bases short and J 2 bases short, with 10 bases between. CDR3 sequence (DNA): TGTGCCAGCAGCTCCCTGTCCGACACAGATACGCAGTATTTT. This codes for CASSSLSDTDTQYF. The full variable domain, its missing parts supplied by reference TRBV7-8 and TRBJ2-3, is GAGVSQSPRYKVAKRGQDVALRCDPISGHVSLFWYQQALGQGPEFLTYFQNEAQLDKSGLPSDRFFAERPEGSVSTLKIQRTQQEDSAVYLCASSSLSDTDTQYFGPGTRLTVL.

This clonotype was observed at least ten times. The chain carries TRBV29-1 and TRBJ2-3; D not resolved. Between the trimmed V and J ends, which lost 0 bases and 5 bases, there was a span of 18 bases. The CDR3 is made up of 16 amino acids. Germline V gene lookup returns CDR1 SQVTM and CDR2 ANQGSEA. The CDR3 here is CSVEDGREPRQDTQYF. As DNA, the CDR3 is TGCAGCGTTGAAGACGGCCGAGAGCCCCGGCAAGATACGCAGTATTTT.

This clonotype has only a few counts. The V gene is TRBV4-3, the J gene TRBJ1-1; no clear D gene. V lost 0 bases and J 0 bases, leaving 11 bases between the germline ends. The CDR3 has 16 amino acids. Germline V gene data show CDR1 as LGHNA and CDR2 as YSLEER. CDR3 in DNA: TGCGCCAGCAGCCAAGATATCGGGGATATGAACACTGAAGCTTTCTTT. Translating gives CASSQDIGDMNTEAFF.

The CDR3 is CASSQVGGVYEQYF. CDR3 nucleotides: TGCGCCAGCAGCCAAGTTGGAGGGGTATACGAGCAGTACTTC. This sequence joins TRBV4-1 and TRBJ2-7, with TRBD2 as a possible D gene (6 bases). Trimming stripped 1 base from V and 4 bases from J, with 11 bases between. The length of the CDR3 is 14 residues. Germline CDR1 MGHRA, CDR2 YSYEKL.

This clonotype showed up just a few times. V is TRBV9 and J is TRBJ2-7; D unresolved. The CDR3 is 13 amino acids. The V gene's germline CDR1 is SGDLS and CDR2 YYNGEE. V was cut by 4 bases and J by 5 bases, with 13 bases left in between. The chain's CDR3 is CASSTAVIDEQYF. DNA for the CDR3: TGTGCCAGCAGCACGGCGGTAATCGACGAGCAGTACTTC.

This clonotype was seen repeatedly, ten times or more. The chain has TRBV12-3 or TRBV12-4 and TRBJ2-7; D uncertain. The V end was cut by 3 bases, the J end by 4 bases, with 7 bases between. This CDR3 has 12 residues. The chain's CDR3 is CASSFMVYEQYF. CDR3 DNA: TGTGCCAGCAGTTTTATGGTTTACGAGCAGTACTTC.

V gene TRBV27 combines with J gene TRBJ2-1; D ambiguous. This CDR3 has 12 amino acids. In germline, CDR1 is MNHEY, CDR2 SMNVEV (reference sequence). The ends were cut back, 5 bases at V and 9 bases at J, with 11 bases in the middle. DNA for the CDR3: TGTGCCAGCAGTGGTTATTTTGGTGAGCAGTTCTTC. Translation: CASSGYFGEQFF.

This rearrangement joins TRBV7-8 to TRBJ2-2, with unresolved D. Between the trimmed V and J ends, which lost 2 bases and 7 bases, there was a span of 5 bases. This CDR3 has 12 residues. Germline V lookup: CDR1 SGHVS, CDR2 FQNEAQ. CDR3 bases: TGTGCCAGCAGCTTAAGTGTCGGGGAGCTGTTTTTT. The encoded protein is CASSLSVGELFF.